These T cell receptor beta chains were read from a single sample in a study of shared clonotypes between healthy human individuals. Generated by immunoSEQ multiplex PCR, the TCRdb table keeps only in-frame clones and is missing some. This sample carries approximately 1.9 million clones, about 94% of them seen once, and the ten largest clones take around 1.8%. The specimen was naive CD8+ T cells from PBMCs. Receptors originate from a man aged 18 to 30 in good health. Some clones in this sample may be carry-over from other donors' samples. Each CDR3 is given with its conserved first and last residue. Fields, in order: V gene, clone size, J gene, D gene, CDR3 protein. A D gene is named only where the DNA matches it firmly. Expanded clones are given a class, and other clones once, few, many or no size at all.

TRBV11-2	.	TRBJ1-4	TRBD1	CASSFGAGGLANEKLFF
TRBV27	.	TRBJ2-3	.	CASSSQGFTTQYF
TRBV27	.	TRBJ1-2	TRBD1	CASSFLPTGEFPYTF
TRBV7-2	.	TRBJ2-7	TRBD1	CASSEGSDRYYEQYF
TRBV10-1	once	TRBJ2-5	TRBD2	CASSESGAGGETQYF
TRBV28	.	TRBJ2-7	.	CASSPTGSYEQYF
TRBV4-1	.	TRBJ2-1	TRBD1	CASSHLRRDRGLNEQFF
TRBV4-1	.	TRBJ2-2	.	CASSQGVATGELFF
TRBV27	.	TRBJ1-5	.	CASSDSFNQPQHF
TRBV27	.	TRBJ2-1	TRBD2	CASSSGATSGSRNEQFF